This is a list of T cell receptor beta chains from one sample in a study of blood T cell repertoires in COVID-19. TCRdb's copy holds only in-frame clones and misses some; the assay was immunoSEQ multiplex PCR. The top ten hold about 4.9% of the sample, which has tens of thousands of clones, roughly nine tenths seen once. The specimen sequenced was peripheral blood. The receptors were gathered from a woman aged 45-65 years with active COVID-19. Both conserved end residues are part of each CDR3. Size is omitted from some rows. Given values are once, few, many or a class for expanded clones.

TRBV11-2,.,TRBJ2-7,CASSLSTSGTYEQYF
TRBV18,.,TRBJ1-5,CASSPPGGSNQPQHF
TRBV5-1,.,TRBJ2-7,CASSLEGQSSYEQYF
TRBV27,.,TRBJ1-2,CASSPGDTGGCTF
TRBV5-1,.,TRBJ2-2,CASSFRGAVGELFF
TRBV6-5,.,TRBJ2-3,CASSSRTSGTDTQYF
TRBV27,.,TRBJ1-5,CASSPSIGNQPQHF
TRBV9,.,TRBJ2-2,CASSVGLAGGTGELFF
TRBV27,.,TRBJ2-1,CATQGTGENEQFF
TRBV7-2,.,TRBJ2-3,CASSFSRVPDTQYF
TRBV7-2,.,TRBJ2-2,CASSLERREWYTGELFF
TRBV13,.,TRBJ2-1,CASSPGVYNEQFF
TRBV6-5,few,TRBJ2-7,CASCGTGGTYEQYF
TRBV6-4,.,TRBJ2-2,CASSDSSRQGGTGELFF
TRBV24-1,once,TRBJ1-4,CATSEGRGGAEKLFF
TRBV19,.,TRBJ1-2,CAPTGGSGYTF
TRBV3-1/TRBV3-2,few,TRBJ1-6,CASSPQDYNSPLHF
TRBV30,.,TRBJ2-7,CASENGQGDEQYF
TRBV28,.,TRBJ1-1,CASSSLPSVQGAEAFF
TRBV19,.,TRBJ2-2,CASRHNTGELFF
TRBV6-2/TRBV6-3,few,TRBJ2-7,CASSYPPTSGPHYEQYF
TRBV5-1,.,TRBJ2-7,CASSPGLAGLPSSYEQYF
TRBV20-1,.,TRBJ2-2,CSASRSGTGEMFF
TRBV7-3,.,TRBJ2-3,CASSPGTPSADTQYF
TRBV28,.,TRBJ1-5,CASSSFGTAFSQPQHF
TRBV5-1,once,TRBJ1-4,CASSLGQGYEKLFF
TRBV29-1,.,TRBJ2-2,CSVIQGASGELFF
TRBV4-1,.,TRBJ2-7,CASSHLFTGTGVYEQYF
TRBV28,.,TRBJ2-7,CASSPPTGGIGYEQYF
TRBV30,.,TRBJ1-5,CAWSVRGASNQPQHF
TRBV10-2,.,TRBJ1-5,CARAGKGSNQPQHF
TRBV15,.,TRBJ2-1,CATSPGPRQGTYNEQFF
TRBV19,.,TRBJ2-2,CASNSWRVGTGELFF
TRBV10-3,.,TRBJ2-7,CAISGTSGAYEQYF
TRBV28,.,TRBJ2-5,CASSPYGQGVSQRETQYF
TRBV9,.,TRBJ2-2,CASSVALGRGGVSTGELFF
TRBV28,.,TRBJ2-7,CASRGTAIYEQYF
TRBV11-3,.,TRBJ2-5,CASSLGKTGEETQYF
TRBV4-1,.,TRBJ1-2,CASSRRGTGGFRQGYTF
TRBV2,.,TRBJ2-2,CASSVGGGWTGELFF
TRBV19,.,TRBJ2-1,CASLSPGTNEQFF
TRBV7-9,few,TRBJ1-5,CASSLGRNQPQHF